These 9 T cell receptor beta chains were all obtained from the same sample, sequenced in a study of beta chain features in type 1 diabetes. Investigators reverse transcribed all isolated RNA, so they sequenced expressed TCRB transcripts. Sequencing was performed with immunoSEQ multiplex PCR; in TCRdb, only in-frame clones are kept and a portion is missing. The table has 350,000 to 450,000 clones, approximately 13% seen once. Source material: naive CD4+ T cells from blood. These receptors were obtained from a young man in good health.

In the case of this clone: Compared with germline, one end of the junction differs, possibly owing to a read error. The rearrangement links TRBV29-1 to TRBJ2-1; no definite D call. CDR1 SQVTM and CDR2 ANQGSEA come from the germline V gene. This CDR3 spans 14 amino acids. In DNA, the CDR3 is TGCAGCGCTGAACGAGTGGAGAAGTACAATGAGCAGTTCTTC. Its translation: CSAERVEKYNEQFF.

The chain employs TRBV7-3 and TRBJ2-5; a weak D match, TRBD1 (6 bases). This CDR3 region has 13 residues. V was shortened by 5 bases and J by 5 bases, with 12 bases between the two germline ends. Germline CDR1 reads SGHTA; CDR2 reads FQGTGA. CDR3 nucleotides: TGTGCCAGCAGCCAACAGGGATTGGAGACCCAGTACTTC. Its protein is CASSQQGLETQYF.

The chain carries TRBV5-1 and TRBJ2-5, with D possibly being TRBD1 (5 bases). The CDR3 is 16 amino acids. The germline V gene encodes CDR1 SGHRS and CDR2 YFSETQ. V dropped 4 bases and J dropped 3 bases, with 19 bases sitting between them. CDR3 nucleotide sequence: TGCGCCAGCAGCGCAGCAGGGAATCTCAAAAAAGAGACCCAGTACTTC. Translation gives CASSAAGNLKKETQYF.

The chain carries TRBV9 and TRBJ1-2; D might be TRBD1 (5 bases). The CDR3 extends over 15 amino acids. Trimming removed 0 bases at V and 5 bases at J, with 14 bases between. Germline values: CDR1 SGDLS, CDR2 YYNGEE. CDR3 DNA sequence: TGTGCCAGCAGCGTAGGGGCAGGGTATTTGTATGGCTACACCTTC. Amino acids: CASSVGAGYLYGYTF.

With regard to this clone: The sample holds other DNA sequences that translate to the same CDR3. V is TRBV20-1 and J is TRBJ2-1; D gene unclear. V shed 3 bases and J shed 7 bases, with 7 bases lying between them. The germline gives CDR1 DFQATT, CDR2 SNEGSKA (reference sequence). CDR3 length: 11 amino acids. Here the CDR3 DNA reads TGCAGTGCTAGTACTGGGAATGAGCAGTTCTTC. Translating gives CSASTGNEQFF.

This clone was counted only a few times. The genes are TRBV6-5 and TRBJ1-1; 8 bases agree with TRBD1. Germline loops: CDR1 MNHEY, CDR2 SVGAGI. The CDR3 extends over 12 amino acids. The V and J ends lost 6 bases and 7 bases, in that order; junction bases with no gene match: 4. The CDR3 DNA reads TGTGCCAGCAGAAAGACAGGGGTTGAAGCTTTCTTT. Encoded protein: CASRKTGVEAFF.

The sample holds a few counts of this clone. The chain recombines TRBV7-3 with TRBJ1-1, with 9 bases aligning to TRBD1. CDR1 is SGHTA, CDR2 FQGTGA, per germline. The CDR3 is 14 residues long. The J segment lost 4 bases and the V segment lost 3 bases, leaving 3 bases of the junction unmatched. The chain's CDR3 is CASSLTGGGTEAFF. The CDR3 coding sequence is TGTGCCAGCAGCTTGACAGGGGGAGGCACTGAAGCTTTCTTT.

Regarding this clone: Distinct nucleotide sequences in the sample also encode this CDR3. The chain carries TRBV9 and TRBJ2-6, with D uncertain. V was pared by 0 bases and J by 2 bases, with 3 bases between. The CDR3 sequence is 14 residues long. CDR1 and CDR2 from the germline V gene are SGDLS and YYNGEE. The CDR3 sequence: CASSVAPGANVLTF. The CDR3 DNA reads as TGTGCCAGCAGCGTAGCCCCTGGGGCCAACGTCCTGACTTTC.

The chain joins TRBV13 to TRBJ2-1; D is uncertain. This CDR3 spans 12 amino acids. Trimming removed 4 bases from V and 10 bases from J, with 11 bases in between. Looked up from germline, CDR1 is PRHDT and CDR2 is FYEKMQ (reference sequence). CDR3 coding DNA: TGTGCCAGCAGCTCCCTCAACTCAGAGCAGTTCTTC. Protein sequence: CASSSLNSEQFF. The full variable domain, completed using reference TRBV13 and TRBJ2-1, is AAGVIQSPRHLIKEKRETATLKCYPIPRHDTVYWYQQGPGQDPQFLISFYEKMQSDKGSIPDRFSAQQFSDYHSELNMSSLELGDSALYFCASSSLNSEQFFGPGTRLTVL.